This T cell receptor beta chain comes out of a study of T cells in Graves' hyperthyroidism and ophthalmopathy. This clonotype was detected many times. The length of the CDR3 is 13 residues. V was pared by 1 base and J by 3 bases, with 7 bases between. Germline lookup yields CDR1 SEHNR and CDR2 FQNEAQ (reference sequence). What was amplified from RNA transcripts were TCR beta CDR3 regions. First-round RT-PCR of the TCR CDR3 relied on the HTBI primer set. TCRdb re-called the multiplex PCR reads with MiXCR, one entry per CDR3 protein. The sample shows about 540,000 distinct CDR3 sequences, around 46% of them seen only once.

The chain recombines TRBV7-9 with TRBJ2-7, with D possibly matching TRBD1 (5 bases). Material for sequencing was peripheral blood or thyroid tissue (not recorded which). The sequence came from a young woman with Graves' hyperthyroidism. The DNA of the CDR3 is TGTGCCAGCAGCTTAGGTACAGGCTACGAGCAGTACTTC. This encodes CASSLGTGYEQYF.